The present TCR beta chain was sequenced within a study of shared T cell receptors in the human thymus (dated by TCRdb to the early 2020s). A note on the overall study: The study examined how the human thymus generates shared, self-reactive T-cell receptor alpha chains.

Libraries were prepared through the immunoSEQ multiplex PCR assay. The table was pulled from immuneACCESS by TCRdb, which kept in-frame rearrangements only. Such tables lose some clones; where checked, under half of the loss comes from unresolved V genes, and the rest has no known cause. The sample table records around 340,000 clones; 95% of these occur just once. The top ten hold 0.02% of the sample. V is clipped by 3 bases and J by 0 bases, and the sequence between their germline boundaries is 21 bases long. CDR1 and CDR2 were assigned from the germline V gene as MDHEN and SYDVKM. Spanning cysteine to phenylalanine, the CDR3 consists of 19 amino acids. The CDR3 DNA has 57 bases and is translated from base 1. Remarks on this clone: The antigen it binds to is not known. No quality values exist for individual bases; no much larger clone is one base distant.

Source material: thymocytes. The clonotype was recovered from a human donor. This sequence uses TRBV28 and TRBJ1-3; TRBD1 could be the D gene, as 6 bases match. This receptor carries the CDR3 CASSLARTATSNSGNTIYF. The sequenced DNA is TGTGCCAGCAGTTTGGCGCGGACAGCTACTTCGAACTCTGGAAACACCATATATTTT.